These 5 T cell receptor beta chains were sequenced from one sample in a study of blood T cell repertoires in COVID-19. Sequencing used immunoSEQ multiplex PCR; TCRdb keeps in-frame clones, though not all of them. The table records around 140,000 clones, roughly 83% of them present only once. Sequencing used peripheral blood. The source of these receptors is an elderly woman with acute or convalescent COVID-19.

The V and J genes are TRBV5-6 and TRBJ2-3, with 12 nucleotides matching TRBD2. The ends lost 3 bases at V and 7 bases at J; junction bases unmatched: 3. CDR3 length equals 14 residues. Germline lookup yields CDR1 SGHDT and CDR2 YYEEEE. The CDR3 region has the DNA TGTGCCAGCAGCTCTAGCGGGGGGGAAAATACGCAGTATTTT. It translates to CASSSSGGENTQYF.

The chain recombines TRBV5-5 with TRBJ2-7, with D unclear. The CDR3 sequence is 12 residues long. V lost 0 bases to trimming and J lost 3 bases, with 4 bases between them. CDR1 and CDR2 from the germline V gene are SGHKS and YYEKEE (reference sequence). CDR3 loop: CASSLGYYEQYF. The CDR3 nucleotides are TGTGCCAGCAGCTTGGGCTACTACGAGCAGTACTTC. Based on the CDR3 plus reference TRBV5-5 and TRBJ2-7, the full variable domain is DAGVTQSPTHLIKTRGQQVTLRCSPISGHKSVSWYQQVLGQGPQFIFQYYEKEERGRGNFPDRFSARQFPNYSSELNVNALLLGDSALYLCASSLGYYEQYFGPGTRLTVT.

The V and J genes are TRBV27 and TRBJ2-1, with TRBD1 matching 10 bases. J lost 8 bases, V lost 1 base, and 8 bases had no gene match. This CDR3 spans 16 amino acids. The germline V gene has CDR1 MNHEY and CDR2 SMNVEV (reference sequence). The CDR3 loop reads CASSLWPGQGKDEQFF. CDR3 coding DNA: TGTGCCAGCAGTTTATGGCCGGGACAGGGGAAGGATGAGCAGTTCTTC.

J is TRBJ1-1 and V is TRBV11-2; 8 bases are shared with TRBD1. The CDR3 is 14 residues long. J was trimmed by 5 bases and V by 6 bases; bases with no gene match: 8. Germline V gene data show CDR1 as SGHAT and CDR2 as FQNNGV. The CDR3: CASRTQGAGTEAFF. The CDR3, as DNA: TGTGCCAGCAGGACGCAGGGGGCGGGAACTGAAGCTTTCTTT.

The table lists this clone with a few counts. The V gene is TRBV6-6, the J gene TRBJ1-1; TRBD1 is a possible D gene (5 bases). The CDR3 spans 15 residues. Trimming took 0 bases from V and 2 from J, leaving 10 bases between them. The germline V gene encodes CDR1 MNHNY and CDR2 SVGAGI (reference sequence). The CDR3 loop is CASSYSSGGNTEAFF. The CDR3 nucleotides read TGTGCCAGCAGTTACTCTTCGGGGGGAAACACTGAAGCTTTCTTT.